These T cell receptor beta chains were read from a single sample in a study of blood T cell repertoires in COVID-19. Sequencing used immunoSEQ multiplex PCR; TCRdb keeps in-frame clones, though not all of them. Of 270,000 or so clones in the sample, around 85% are singletons; the top ten hold 1.4% to 1.5%. The source material was peripheral blood. All receptors derive from a human donor with COVID-19, enrolled during active disease. The donor label of this sample is uncertain. Each CDR3 is given with its conserved first and last residue. A D gene is named only where the DNA matches it firmly. The listing skips clone size in some rows; elsewhere it reads once, few, many or a size class.

once	.	TRBJ1-4	TRBV18	CASSPGSYNEKLFF	TGTGCCAGCTCCCCTGGGAGTTATAATGAAAAACTGTTTTTT
.	.	TRBJ1-4	TRBV6-1	CASSEASSGRGNEKLFF	TGTGCCAGCAGTGAAGCTTCCTCGGGGAGGGGTAATGAAAAACTGTTTTTT
.	.	TRBJ2-1	TRBV24-1	CATITPNEVGPRRVDEQFF	TGTGCCACCATCACGCCTAACGAGGTCGGGCCTAGGAGGGTGGATGAGCAGTTCTTC
.	.	TRBJ1-2	TRBV4-1	CASSQYARGLPYGYTF	TGCGCCAGCAGCCAGTACGCCCGGGGACTGCCGTATGGCTACACCTTC
.	.	TRBJ2-2	TRBV27	CASNPGRRLNTGELFF	TGTGCCAGCAACCCGGGGAGACGATTGAACACCGGGGAGCTGTTTTTT
.	TRBD2	TRBJ2-1	TRBV19	CASSSSGLARNEQFF	TGTGCCAGTAGTTCGTCGGGACTAGCGAGGAATGAGCAGTTCTTC
.	.	TRBJ1-2	TRBV28	CASAQVTGIYGYTF	TGTGCCAGCGCCCAAGTAACAGGGATTTATGGCTACACCTTC
.	.	TRBJ2-3	TRBV5-1	CASSLDRADTQYF	TGCGCCAGCAGCTTGGACAGGGCGGATACGCAGTATTTT
.	.	TRBJ1-4	TRBV19	CASTGQGNEKLFF	TGTGCCAGTACCGGGCAGGGGAATGAAAAACTGTTTTTT
.	TRBD1	TRBJ2-7	TRBV11-2	CASSLEAGGHEQYF	TGTGCCAGCAGCTTAGAAGCAGGGGGCCACGAGCAGTACTTC
.	TRBD1	TRBJ1-1	TRBV4-1	CASSPGQGEEITEAFF	TGCGCCAGCAGCCCCGGACAGGGGGAAGAGATCACTGAAGCTTTCTTT
.	TRBD1	TRBJ1-1	TRBV15	CATSAWDRFSAFF	TGTGCCACCAGCGCATGGGACAGGTTTTCGGCTTTCTTT
.	TRBD1	TRBJ1-3	TRBV18	CASSRNPGQEITIYF	TGTGCCAGCTCCAGGAATCCGGGACAGGAGATCACCATATATTTT
.	TRBD2	TRBJ2-3	TRBV19	CASSTQLGGKFADTQYF	TGTGCCAGTAGTACCCAACTGGGAGGGAAGTTTGCAGATACGCAGTATTTT
.	.	TRBJ2-1	TRBV11-3	CASSSPVPGQNNEQFF	TGTGCCAGCAGCTCCCCGGTCCCGGGACAAAACAATGAGCAGTTCTTC
once	.	TRBJ2-3	TRBV7-2	CASSLVAPPYTQYF	TGTGCCAGCAGCTTAGTTGCGCCCCCGTATACGCAGTATTTT
.	TRBD1	TRBJ2-7	TRBV5-4	CASSREPGTGGDEQYF	TGTGCCAGCAGCAGGGAACCCGGGACAGGGGGCGACGAGCAGTACTTC
.	TRBD2	TRBJ2-1	TRBV6-2/TRBV6-3	CASSPGRSEQFF	TGTGCCAGCAGTCCCGGGAGGTCCGAGCAGTTCTTC
.	.	TRBJ1-1	TRBV6-5	CASSPSGGPEAFF	TGTGCCAGCAGTCCCTCGGGGGGCCCTGAAGCTTTCTTT
.	.	TRBJ1-5	TRBV7-2	CASSADNLSNQPQHF	TGTGCCAGCAGCGCGGACAACCTTAGCAATCAGCCCCAGCATTTT